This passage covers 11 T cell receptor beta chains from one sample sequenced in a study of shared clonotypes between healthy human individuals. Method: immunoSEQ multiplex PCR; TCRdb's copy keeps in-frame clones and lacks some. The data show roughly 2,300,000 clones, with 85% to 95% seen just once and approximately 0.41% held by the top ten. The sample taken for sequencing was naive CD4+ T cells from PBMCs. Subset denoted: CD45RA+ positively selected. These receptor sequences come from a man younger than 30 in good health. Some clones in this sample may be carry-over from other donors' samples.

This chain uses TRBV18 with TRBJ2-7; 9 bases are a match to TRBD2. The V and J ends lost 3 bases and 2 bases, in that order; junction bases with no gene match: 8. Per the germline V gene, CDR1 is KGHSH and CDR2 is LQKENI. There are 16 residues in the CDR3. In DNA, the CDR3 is TGTGCCAGCTCACCCCCATGGGTAGCGGGGGCCTACGAGCAGTACTTC. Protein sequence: CASSPPWVAGAYEQYF.

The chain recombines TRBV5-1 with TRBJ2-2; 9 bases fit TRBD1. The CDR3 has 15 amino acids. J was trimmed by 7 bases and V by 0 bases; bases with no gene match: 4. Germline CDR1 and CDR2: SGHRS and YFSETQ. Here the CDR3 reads CASSLVQGASGELFF. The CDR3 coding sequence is TGCGCCAGCAGCTTGGTACAGGGGGCCAGCGGGGAGCTGTTTTTT. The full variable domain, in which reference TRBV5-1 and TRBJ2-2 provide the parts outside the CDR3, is KAGVTQTPRYLIKTRGQQVTLSCSPISGHRSVSWYQQTPGQGLQFLFEYFSETQRNKGNFPGRFSGRQFSNSRSEMNVSTLELGDSALYLCASSLVQGASGELFFGEGSRLTVL.

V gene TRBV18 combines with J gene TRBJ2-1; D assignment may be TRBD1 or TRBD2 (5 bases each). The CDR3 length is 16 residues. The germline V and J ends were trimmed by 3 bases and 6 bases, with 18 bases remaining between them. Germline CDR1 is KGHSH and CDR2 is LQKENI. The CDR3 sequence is CASSPHPGPQTNEQFF. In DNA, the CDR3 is TGTGCCAGCTCACCCCACCCGGGACCCCAGACCAATGAGCAGTTCTTC.

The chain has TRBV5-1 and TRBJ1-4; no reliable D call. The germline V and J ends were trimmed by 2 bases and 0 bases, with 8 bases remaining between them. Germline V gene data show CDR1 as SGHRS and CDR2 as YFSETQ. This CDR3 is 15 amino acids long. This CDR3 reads CASSFKGATNEKLFF. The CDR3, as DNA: TGCGCCAGCAGCTTTAAAGGTGCAACTAATGAAAAACTGTTTTTT.

This chain's CDR3 is CAISERPQDSNQPQHF. In DNA, the CDR3 is TGTGCCATCAGTGAGCGGCCCCAAGATAGCAATCAGCCCCAGCATTTT. The chain combines TRBV10-3 with TRBJ1-5; D gene ambiguous. CDR1 and CDR2 from the germline V gene are ENHRY and SYGVKD. Trimming left V 2 bases short and J 0 bases short, with 11 bases between. The CDR3 spans 16 residues.

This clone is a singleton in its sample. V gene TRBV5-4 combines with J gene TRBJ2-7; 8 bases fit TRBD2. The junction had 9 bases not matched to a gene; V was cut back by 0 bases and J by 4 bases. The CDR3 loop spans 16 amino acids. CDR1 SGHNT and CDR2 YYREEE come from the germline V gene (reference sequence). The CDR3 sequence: CASSLVWSGRGYEQYF. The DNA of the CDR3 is TGTGCCAGCAGCTTGGTCTGGAGCGGGAGAGGATACGAGCAGTACTTC.

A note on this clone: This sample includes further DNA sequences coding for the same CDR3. DNA for the CDR3: TGTGCCAGCTCACCGGACAGGGGCACTGAAGCTTTCTTT. It specifies CASSPDRGTEAFF. The chain couples TRBV18 to TRBJ1-1; 9 nucleotides match TRBD1. Germline V gene lookup returns CDR1 KGHSH and CDR2 LQKENI. The CDR3 consists of 13 residues. V lost 3 bases, J lost 4 bases, and 0 bases stayed unmatched.

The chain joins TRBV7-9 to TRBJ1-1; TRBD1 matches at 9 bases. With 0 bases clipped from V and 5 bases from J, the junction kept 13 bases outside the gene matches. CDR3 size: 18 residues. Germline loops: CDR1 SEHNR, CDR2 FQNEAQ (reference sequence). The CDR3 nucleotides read TGTGCCAGCAGCTTAGCCGGGGTAACAGGGGGCTTGAGGACTGAAGCTTTCTTT. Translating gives CASSLAGVTGGLRTEAFF.

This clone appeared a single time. CDR3 nucleotide sequence: TGTGCCAGCGTATCGGCCGGGACAGGGAACACTGAAGCTTTCTTT. It specifies CASVSAGTGNTEAFF. The rearrangement links TRBV6-1 to TRBJ1-1, with 8 bases matching TRBD1. There are 15 residues in the CDR3. Germline V gene lookup returns CDR1 MNHNS and CDR2 SASEGT. The J segment lost 1 base and the V segment lost 8 bases, leaving 9 bases of the junction unmatched.

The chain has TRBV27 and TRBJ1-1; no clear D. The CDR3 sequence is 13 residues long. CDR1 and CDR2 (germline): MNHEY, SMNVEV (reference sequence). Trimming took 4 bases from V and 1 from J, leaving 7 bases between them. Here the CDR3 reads CASSSRSNTEAFF. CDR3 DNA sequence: TGTGCCAGCAGTTCCAGGTCGAACACTGAAGCTTTCTTT.

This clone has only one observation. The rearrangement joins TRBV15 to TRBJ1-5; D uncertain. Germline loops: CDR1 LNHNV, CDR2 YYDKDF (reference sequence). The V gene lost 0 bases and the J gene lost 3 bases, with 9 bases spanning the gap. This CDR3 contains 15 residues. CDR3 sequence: CATSRDWLTNQPQHF. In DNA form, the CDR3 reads TGTGCCACCAGCAGAGATTGGTTAACCAATCAGCCCCAGCATTTT.